This T cell receptor (beta chain) was recorded in a study of T-cell memory formation after mild COVID-19. Looking at the study overall: TCR clusters were mostly donor specific.

This CDR3 region has 11 residues. The V gene's germline CDR1 is SNHLY and CDR2 FYNNEI. V was trimmed by 8 bases and J by 5 bases, leaving 9 bases between them. To note about this clonotype: Antigen specificity is unknown.

Study-level findings and limits: Contracting CD4+ clones lay largely in CM and EM, with CD8+ ones residing in EMRA. A subset of responding clones appeared in pre-infection memory, suggesting cross-reactive memory joined.

From the 5' RACE reads, TCRdb called clonotypes with MiXCR, one entry per CDR3 protein. The sample includes 150,000 to 200,000 distinct CDR3 sequences, more than 15% of them seen just once. The chain employs TRBV2 and TRBJ2-5; D call uncertain. The TCR comes from an adult woman who had mild COVID-19 (a few samples of this study predate the infection). Cell type and time point are not known. The sequenced sample was PBMCs or a T cell subset sorted from them (not recorded which). The CDR3 is CASALLETQYF. The CDR3 bases are TGTGCCAGCGCACTATTGGAGACCCAGTACTTC.